The T cell receptor beta chain described here comes from a study of T cell repertoires in cytomegalovirus infection. Overall study findings and caveats: Predominance within the ex vivo response was attributable to HLA-C-restricted CMV-specific TCR beta clonotypes.

The CDR3 runs to 15 residues. V was shortened by 5 bases and J by 2 bases, with 12 bases between the two germline ends. Germline V lookup: CDR1 SEHNR, CDR2 FQNEAQ (reference sequence). TCRdb reprocessed the reads with MiXCR, giving one entry per CDR3 protein. This table has hundreds of thousands of distinct CDR3 sequences, about two fifths appearing once. Regarding this clonotype: Its antigen is not identified.

The starting material was cultured PBMCs, obtained from culture after CMV antigen stimulation. The sequence was obtained from a human donor in good health (CMV status not recorded). Some clones in this sample may be carry-over from other donors' samples. The gene calls are TRBV7-9 and TRBJ2-2, with unresolved D. The CDR3 loop is CASSPTTTNTGELFF. The CDR3 DNA reads as TGTGCCAGCAGCCCAACTACTACCAACACCGGGGAGCTGTTTTTT.